The rows below give T cell receptor beta chains drawn from one sample of a study of blood T cell repertoires in COVID-19. Repertoires were generated with immunoSEQ multiplex PCR, while TCRdb's copy carries only in-frame clones and drops some. This table has a few hundred thousand clones, 88% appearing once. Sequenced sample: peripheral blood. Receptors were obtained from a woman aged 45-59 years with active or convalescent COVID-19. CDR3s include the opening cysteine and the closing phenylalanine or tryptophan. The D gene is left open where the match is weak. The size of a clone is reported for some rows only, either as once, few or many, or as a class for expanded clones.

D gene,V gene,J gene,clone size,CDR3 protein,CDR3 DNA
-,TRBV9,TRBJ1-3,-,CASSVVGSSGNTIYF,TGTGCCAGCAGCGTAGTAGGGAGCTCTGGAAACACCATATATTTT
-,TRBV5-6,TRBJ1-6,-,CASSLGGINSPLHF,TGTGCCAGCAGCTTAGGGGGAATTAATTCACCCCTCCACTTT
TRBD2,TRBV28,TRBJ2-7,-,CASSFSGTSGMAEQYF,TGTGCCAGCAGTTTTTCCGGGACTAGCGGGATGGCCGAGCAGTACTTC
TRBD1,TRBV5-1,TRBJ2-3,-,CASSLTGEDTQYF,TGCGCCAGCAGCTTGACAGGGGAGGATACGCAGTATTTT
-,TRBV28,TRBJ2-5,-,CASSQGNSQETQYF,TGTGCCAGCAGCCAGGGGAACAGCCAAGAGACCCAGTACTTC
-,TRBV30,TRBJ1-1,-,CAWTGGTTEAFF,TGTGCCTGGACGGGGGGGACCACTGAAGCTTTCTTT
-,TRBV10-3,TRBJ1-1,few,CAISQLQGSSTEAFF,TGTGCCATCAGCCAACTACAGGGATCTTCTACTGAAGCTTTCTTT
TRBD2,TRBV7-9,TRBJ2-7,-,CASSFKPGLAGVYEQYF,TGTGCCAGCAGCTTTAAACCGGGACTAGCGGGAGTCTACGAGCAGTACTTC
TRBD1,TRBV27,TRBJ1-2,-,CASSLSTGGGYTF,TGTGCCAGCAGTTTATCGACAGGGGGTGGCTACACCTTC
TRBD1,TRBV4-1,TRBJ1-4,-,CASRLTGVNEKLFF,TGCGCCAGCAGACTGACAGGGGTGAATGAAAAACTGTTTTTT
TRBD1,TRBV5-1,TRBJ1-1,-,CASSLYWTGGYEAFF,TGCGCCAGCAGCTTGTATTGGACAGGGGGCTATGAAGCTTTCTTT
-,TRBV7-6,TRBJ1-4,once,CASSLGILSEKLFF,TGTGCCAGCAGCCTCGGGATTCTTAGTGAAAAACTGTTTTTT
-,TRBV7-9,TRBJ1-5,-,CASSYGQLNQPQHF,TGTGCCAGCAGCTACGGACAGCTCAATCAGCCCCAGCATTTT
TRBD2,TRBV2,TRBJ2-2,-,CASRRTSGNTGELFF,TGTGCCAGCAGAAGGACTAGCGGTAACACCGGGGAGCTGTTTTTT
TRBD1,TRBV7-9,TRBJ2-3,-,CASSSDRGRADTQYF,TGTGCCAGCAGCTCAGACAGGGGGCGGGCAGATACGCAGTATTTT
TRBD1,TRBV5-4,TRBJ2-7,-,CASSPGQNYEQYF,TGTGCCAGCAGCCCGGGACAGAACTACGAGCAGTACTTC
-,TRBV11-2,TRBJ1-4,-,CASSVQGLDEKLFF,TGTGCCAGCAGCGTTCAGGGTCTGGATGAAAAACTGTTTTTT
-,TRBV5-1,TRBJ1-2,-,CASSLRQWDGYTF,TGCGCCAGCAGCTTAAGACAGTGGGATGGCTACACCTTC
-,TRBV18,TRBJ1-1,-,CASSPAGTLTEAFF,TGTGCCAGCTCACCGGCGGGAACCCTCACTGAAGCTTTCTTT
TRBD1,TRBV3-1/TRBV3-2,TRBJ1-2,once,CASSNAGQGGGYTF,TGTGCCAGCAGCAACGCGGGACAGGGGGGAGGCTACACCTTC
-,TRBV6-5,TRBJ1-2,-,CASSLFRGAGGYTF,TGTGCCAGCAGTTTGTTCCGGGGGGCAGGGGGCTACACCTTC
-,TRBV28,TRBJ2-7,-,CASSTGGSGSYEQYF,TGTGCCAGCAGCACAGGAGGGAGTGGTTCCTACGAGCAGTACTTC
TRBD1,TRBV3-1/TRBV3-2,TRBJ2-5,-,CASSSDEGARVTQYF,TGTGCCAGCAGCTCCGACGAGGGGGCGAGAGTGACCCAGTACTTC
-,TRBV9,TRBJ1-1,once,CASSVATENTEAFF,TGTGCCAGCAGCGTAGCTACAGAAAACACTGAAGCTTTCTTT
-,TRBV7-7,TRBJ2-3,-,CASSSEGSTDTQYF,TGTGCTAGCAGCTCCGAGGGCAGCACAGATACGCAGTATTTT
TRBD2,TRBV5-1,TRBJ2-1,-,CASRKRGGVPSEQFF,TGCGCCAGCCGCAAGCGGGGGGGCGTCCCCAGTGAGCAGTTCTTC
TRBD2,TRBV3-1/TRBV3-2,TRBJ2-5,-,CASSQDVVGGQETQYF,TGTGCCAGCAGCCAAGATGTAGTGGGGGGGCAAGAGACCCAGTACTTC
-,TRBV20-1,TRBJ2-5,once,CSAYPQETQYF,TGCAGTGCCTACCCCCAAGAGACCCAGTACTTC
-,TRBV10-3,TRBJ2-1,once,CAISELVGGALGEQFF,TGTGCCATCAGTGAGTTAGTAGGGGGGGCTTTAGGTGAGCAGTTCTTC
TRBD2,TRBV7-8,TRBJ2-3,few,CASSFNLAGGSTDTQYF,TGTGCCAGCAGCTTTAACTTAGCGGGGGGGAGCACAGATACGCAGTATTTT
-,TRBV11-3,TRBJ1-1,-,CASSLRVNTEAFF,TGTGCCAGCAGCTTACGGGTGAACACTGAAGCTTTCTTT
-,TRBV6-5,TRBJ2-7,-,CASSRTDRYEQYF,TGTGCCAGCAGCCGGACAGACCGCTACGAGCAGTACTTC
TRBD2,TRBV11-1,TRBJ2-7,-,CASSFLAGPYEQYF,TGTGCCAGCAGCTTTTTAGCGGGACCATACGAGCAGTACTTC
-,TRBV5-1,TRBJ2-2,-,CASSSHGLSNTGELFF,TGCGCCAGCAGCTCTCATGGACTATCGAACACCGGGGAGCTGTTTTTT
-,TRBV27,TRBJ1-2,-,CASSPRGVSNYGYTF,TGTGCCAGCAGTCCCCGGGGGGTGTCTAACTATGGCTACACCTTC
TRBD2,TRBV28,TRBJ2-5,-,CASSSGLAGKQETQYF,TGTGCCAGCAGTTCGGGACTAGCGGGGAAACAAGAGACCCAGTACTTC
TRBD1,TRBV11-2,TRBJ1-1,many,CASSSPRRRGVSEAFF,TGTGCCAGCAGCTCACCGAGGCGCAGGGGGGTATCTGAAGCTTTCTTT
TRBD2,TRBV5-1,TRBJ2-7,-,CASSLEARASGGRTYEQYF,TGCGCCAGCAGCTTGGAGGCCAGGGCGAGCGGGGGGCGTACCTACGAGCAGTACTTC